A single sample gave rise to the 8 T cell receptor beta chains below, sequenced in a study of blood T cell repertoires in COVID-19. Clones were read by immunoSEQ multiplex PCR, and TCRdb kept only the in-frame ones, dropping some. Here the sample spans 30,000 to 35,000 clones, 80% being singletons. The sample consisted of peripheral blood. The receptors shown here come from a man aged 80 or over with acute or convalescent COVID-19.

V is TRBV24-1 and J is TRBJ2-1, with D perhaps matching TRBD1 (6 bases). V was clipped by 5 bases and J by 6 bases, with 25 bases between them. The germline gives CDR1 KGHDR, CDR2 SFDVKD. This CDR3 comprises 18 residues. This CDR3 reads CATSGRQGLGQTINEQFF. For the CDR3, the DNA is TGTGCCACCAGTGGTAGGCAGGGTCTCGGACAGACTATCAATGAGCAGTTCTTC.

This clone has only one observation. The chain uses TRBV11-1 and TRBJ2-7, with 11 positions matching TRBD2. Germline trimming cut 3 bases from V and 3 bases from J; bases unmatched to any gene: 4. The germline gives CDR1 SGHAT, CDR2 FQDESV (reference sequence). The CDR3 loop spans 15 amino acids. The CDR3 DNA sequence: TGTGCCAGCAGCTTGGTAACTAGCGGGAGCTACGAGCAGTACTTC. Residues: CASSLVTSGSYEQYF.

V usage is TRBV5-1 and J usage is TRBJ2-2; tentatively, D is TRBD1 (6 bases). V lost 2 bases and J 1 base, leaving 9 bases between the germline ends. The CDR3 contains 15 residues. Germline CDR1 is SGHRS and CDR2 is YFSETQ. The CDR3 DNA follows: TGCGCCAGCAGCTTCACAGGGCTGAACACCGGGGAGCTGTTTTTT. This translates into CASSFTGLNTGELFF. Filled out from reference TRBV5-1 and TRBJ2-2, the complete variable domain reads KAGVTQTPRYLIKTRGQQVTLSCSPISGHRSVSWYQQTPGQGLQFLFEYFSETQRNKGNFPGRFSGRQFSNSRSEMNVSTLELGDSALYLCASSFTGLNTGELFFGEGSRLTVL.

The V and J genes are TRBV24-1 and TRBJ2-2; 7 nucleotides line up with TRBD1. Germline CDR1 reads KGHDR; CDR2 reads SFDVKD. The CDR3 spans 16 residues. V trimming: 3 bases; J trimming: 3 bases; junction bases outside the gene matches: 6. CDR3 DNA sequence: TGTGCCACCAGTGATCCAAGACAGGGCGACACCGGGGAGCTGTTTTTT. This translates into CATSDPRQGDTGELFF.

The V call is TRBV18, the J call TRBJ2-7; TRBD2 matches 10 bases. Trimming took 4 bases from V and 2 from J; bases not matched to a gene: 5. Germline CDR1 is KGHSH and CDR2 is LQKENI. The CDR3 has 15 amino acids. CDR3 bases: TGTGCCAGCTCACGAGGACTAGCGGAGACCTACGAGCAGTACTTC. Residues: CASSRGLAETYEQYF.

The V call is TRBV5-1, the J call TRBJ2-7; the D gene is possibly TRBD2 (6 bases). The CDR3 spans 15 residues. From germline, CDR1 is SGHRS and CDR2 YFSETQ. The ends were cut back, 4 bases at V and 0 bases at J, with 14 bases in the middle. In DNA, the CDR3 is TGCGCCAGCAGCCATGGGGGGTCTAGCTCCTACGAGCAGTACTTC. Amino acids: CASSHGGSSSYEQYF.

This clone came up a few times. The rearrangement joins TRBV6-2 or TRBV6-3 to TRBJ2-7; the D gene is possibly TRBD2 (5 bases). V lost 2 bases and J 2 bases, leaving 13 bases between the germline ends. Germline V gene lookup returns CDR1 MNHEY and CDR2 SVGEGT. The CDR3 covers 15 residues. The CDR3 spells CASSYQGDGAYEQYF. CDR3 in DNA: TGTGCCAGCAGTTACCAAGGAGACGGGGCCTACGAGCAGTACTTC.

CDR3 protein: CASSLLAGGTQETQYF. The CDR3 region has the DNA TGTGCCAGCAGCTTGCTGGCGGGAGGAACCCAAGAGACCCAGTACTTC. J is TRBJ2-5 and V is TRBV5-6; 8 bases line up with TRBD2. Germline CDR1 reads SGHDT; CDR2 reads YYEEEE. The CDR3 totals 16 residues. J gave up 1 base and V 1 base, and 6 bases lay outside the gene matches.